The clone carrying this TCR beta chain was counted a few times. What it binds is unknown. One entry per CDR3 protein results from TCRdb running MiXCR on the reads. The table shows 150,000 to 200,000 distinct CDR3 sequences, with 14% occurring only once. J was trimmed by 5 bases and V by 3 bases; bases with no gene match: 9. Germline CDR1 is KGHDR and CDR2 is SFDVKD. The CDR3 is 17 amino acids. This specimen comes from a study of T cell repertoires in cytomegalovirus infection. Study-level background: Public TCR beta signature analysis indicated the presence of both CMV infection and matching HLA type.

Study outcomes and limitations: The study found HLA-C-restricted CMV-specific TCR beta clonotypes dominating the ex vivo response.

The V and J genes are TRBV24-1 and TRBJ2-1, with 10 bases identical to TRBD2. The sequence was obtained from a human donor in good health (CMV status not recorded). Some clones in this sample may be carry-over from other donors' samples. The material sequenced was PBMCs. Written as DNA, the CDR3 is TGTGCCACCAGTGATGCCCGAGGTAGCGGGGGGCACAATGAGCAGTTCTTC. Translation: CATSDARGSGGHNEQFF.